These 9 T cell receptor beta chains originate from one sample sequenced in a study of T cell responses to AZD1222 COVID-19 vaccine. Here immunoSEQ multiplex PCR was the method, and the copy in TCRdb shows in-frame clones only, minus some. Of about 170,000 clones in the sample, about 89% were seen once. This specimen consisted of peripheral blood, obtained on day 0 of AZD1222 vaccination. These receptors all come from an adult in good health.

V is TRBV30 and J is TRBJ2-1; D remains ambiguous. CDR1 and CDR2 from the germline V gene are GTSNPN and SVGIG (reference sequence). This CDR3 is built from 16 residues. V shed 4 bases and J shed 5 bases, with 21 bases lying between them. The CDR3 protein is CAWTPSPRFTHNEQFF. The CDR3 nucleotides read TGTGCCTGGACCCCAAGCCCTAGATTTACGCACAATGAGCAGTTCTTC.

There are a few counts of this clone. The V gene is TRBV2, the J gene TRBJ2-6; perhaps TRBD2 as D (6 bases). The length of the CDR3 is 15 residues. The V end was cut by 6 bases, the J end by 0 bases, with 9 bases between. Germline V lookup: CDR1 SNHLY, CDR2 FYNNEI. CDR3 DNA sequence: TGTGCCAGCAGGGGACTGCGCTCTGGGGCCAACGTCCTGACTTTC. Encoded protein: CASRGLRSGANVLTF. The whole variable domain, remainder taken from reference TRBV2 and TRBJ2-6, is EPEVTQTPSHQVTQMGQEVILRCVPISNHLYFYWYRQILGQKVEFLVSFYNNEISEKSEIFDDQFSVERPDGSNFTLKIRSTKLEDSAMYFCASRGLRSGANVLTFGAGSRLTVL.

The rearrangement joins TRBV25-1 to TRBJ1-2; 8 bases line up with TRBD1. The V and J ends lost 3 bases and 7 bases, in that order; junction bases with no gene match: 4. Germline V lookup: CDR1 MGHDK, CDR2 SYGVNS. The CDR3 has 13 residues. CDR3 in amino acids: CASSEDRVGGYTF. The CDR3, as DNA: TGTGCCAGCAGTGAGGACAGGGTGGGTGGCTACACCTTC.

This sequence joins TRBV19 and TRBJ2-7; D is tentatively TRBD1 or TRBD2 (7 bases each). Germline CDR1 and CDR2: LNHDA and SQIVND (reference sequence). The germline V and J ends were trimmed by 3 bases and 6 bases, with 27 bases remaining between them. The CDR3 consists of 18 residues. The CDR3 DNA reads as TGTGCCAGTAGTATTGCAGGCAGGGGGACTACTTTTTCGGTCGAGCAGTACTTC. This sequence encodes CASSIAGRGTTFSVEQYF.

The V and J genes are TRBV6-4 and TRBJ2-1, with a tentative D call TRBD2 (5 bases). Trimming took off 3 bases at V and 4 bases at J, with 13 bases between the two ends. This CDR3 is 15 amino acids long. Germline assignment: CDR1 MRHNA and CDR2 SNTAGT. The DNA of the CDR3 is TGTGCCAGCAGTGAAGAGGGCCAGCCGTACAATGAGCAGTTCTTC. This translates into CASSEEGQPYNEQFF.

This sequence joins TRBV6-6 and TRBJ1-4; no clear D. The CDR3 contains 15 residues. V gave up 2 bases and J gave up 3 bases, with 10 bases separating them. The germline CDR1 and CDR2 sequences are MNHNY and SVGAGI (reference sequence). Written as DNA, the CDR3 is TGTGCCAGCAGTTACGAACAGTTTGCTAATGAAAAACTGTTTTTT. It yields the protein CASSYEQFANEKLFF.

The chain has TRBV5-1 and TRBJ2-5, with 7 bases fitting TRBD1. The CDR3 has 17 amino acids. Trimming cost V 1 base and J 5 bases; bases outside gene matches: 14. Germline V gene data show CDR1 as SGHRS and CDR2 as YFSETQ. For the CDR3, the DNA is TGCGCCAGCAGCTTGCCGATAGGGGACAGATATTGGGAGACCCAGTACTTC. Its protein is CASSLPIGDRYWETQYF.

The genes are TRBV18 and TRBJ2-7, with D possibly matching TRBD1 (5 bases). The V end lost 3 bases, the J end lost 9 bases, and 9 bases lay between the germline ends. This CDR3 is built from 11 residues. Germline CDR1 KGHSH, CDR2 LQKENI. The CDR3 DNA sequence: TGTGCCAGCTCACCGGGGCTCGGGCAGTACGTC. This translates into CASSPGLGQYV.

This chain's CDR3 is CASSLGLAGDGYEQYF. CDR3 in DNA: TGTGCCAGCTCACTGGGGCTAGCGGGAGATGGCTACGAGCAGTACTTC. The chain joins TRBV18 to TRBJ2-7, with TRBD2 identical over 10 bases. Germline CDR1 and CDR2: KGHSH and LQKENI. V trimming: 4 bases; J trimming: 3 bases; junction bases outside the gene matches: 9. This CDR3 is built from 16 residues.